The 2 T cell receptor beta chains given below trace back to one sample, sequenced in a study of CD8 T cells in ankylosing spondylitis. Study conclusions and caveats: Fewer than 10 highly homologous variants made up a TCR beta motif that seemed to typify ankylosing spondylitis blood.

No cognate antigen is known for these TCRs. One entry per CDR3 protein, called by TCRdb with MiXCR from the 5' RACE reads. The sample includes about 220,000 distinct CDR3 sequences, about 18% seen only once; the top ten take approximately 42%. Sequenced sample: blood, either unsorted or a sorted T cell fraction (not recorded which). These receptors all come from a male donor with ankylosing spondylitis.

The chain combines TRBV5-8 with TRBJ2-1; unclear D gene. With 4 bases removed from V and 8 bases from J, the gap between germline ends came to 16 bases. Germline V gene lookup returns CDR1 SGHTS and CDR2 YDEGEE. This CDR3 has 14 residues. This CDR3 is CASSHRGAYDEQFF. CDR3 sequence (DNA): TGTGCCAGCAGCCACAGAGGCGCGTACGATGAGCAGTTCTTC.

In this sample, this clonotype turned up many times. The CDR3, as DNA: TGTGCCATCAGGCCCGGGACTAGCTACGAGCAGTACTTC. It is translated as CAIRPGTSYEQYF. The V call is TRBV10-3, the J call TRBJ2-7; 8 bases are shared with TRBD2. There are 13 residues in the CDR3. Germline V lookup: CDR1 ENHRY, CDR2 SYGVKD. The trim removed 6 bases at V and 3 bases at J, leaving 4 bases unmatched.